What follows are 9 T cell receptor beta chains derived from one specimen sequenced in a study of CD8 T cells in ankylosing spondylitis. TCRdb passed the 5' RACE reads through MiXCR, listing each CDR3 protein once. The sample records under 35,000 distinct CDR3 sequences, 7.2% being singletons. The source material was blood, either unsorted or a sorted T cell fraction (not recorded which). The origin of the receptors is a male donor with ankylosing spondylitis or in good health (not recorded which).

This clonotype was recorded at least ten times. CDR3 residues: CSARDGQGGAGNTIYF. The CDR3 region has the DNA TGCAGTGCTAGAGATGGGCAGGGGGGGGCTGGAAACACCATATATTTT. The chain uses TRBV20-1 and TRBJ1-3, with 7 bases matching TRBD1. Germline CDR1 and CDR2: DFQATT and SNEGSKA (reference sequence). J was trimmed by 2 bases and V by 0 bases; bases with no gene match: 7. This CDR3 spans 16 amino acids.

This clonotype was detected ten times or more. This chain links TRBV3-1 with TRBJ2-1, with D perhaps matching TRBD2 (6 bases). In germline, CDR1 is LGHDT, CDR2 YNNKEL (reference sequence). The CDR3 spans 12 residues. The V end was cut by 4 bases, the J end by 10 bases, with 11 bases between. Written as DNA, the CDR3 is TGTGCCAGCAGCCTAGCGGAATCGGAGCAGTTCTTC. Its translation is CASSLAESEQFF.

This chain joins TRBV2 and TRBJ2-2; 7 nucleotides match TRBD2. V lost 6 bases, J lost 1 base, and 5 bases stayed unmatched. There are 15 residues in the CDR3. Looked up from germline, CDR1 is SNHLY and CDR2 is FYNNEI. The CDR3 region is CASRPAGKNTGELFF. CDR3 nucleotide sequence: TGTGCCAGCAGGCCAGCGGGAAAGAACACCGGGGAGCTGTTTTTT.

This clonotype was seen at least ten times. The CDR3 here is CSAPIAPSGSITDTQYF. In nucleotides, the CDR3 is TGCAGTGCCCCGATCGCGCCTAGCGGGAGTATAACAGATACGCAGTATTTT. The chain uses TRBV20-1 and TRBJ2-3, with 10 nucleotides matching TRBD2. The CDR3 is 17 amino acids. Trimming at V came to 6 bases and at J to 3 bases, leaving 15 bases not matched to a gene. The V gene's germline CDR1 is DFQATT and CDR2 SNEGSKA (reference sequence).

The V call is TRBV18, the J call TRBJ1-2; tentatively, D is TRBD1 (6 bases). The CDR3 has 15 amino acids. Germline loops: CDR1 KGHSH, CDR2 LQKENI. V lost 5 bases to trimming and J lost 7 bases, with 20 bases between them. CDR3 sequence reads: CASSSSDSRRLGYTF. CDR3 nucleotide sequence: TGTGCCAGCTCATCCTCGGACAGTCGGAGGCTTGGCTACACCTTC.

This clonotype is termed medium-sized. CDR3 in amino acids: CSAARTSGSHEQYF. The CDR3 nucleotides read TGCAGTGCTGCGAGGACTAGCGGGAGCCACGAGCAGTACTTC. The rearrangement joins TRBV20-1 to TRBJ2-7; 13 nucleotides align to TRBD2. The CDR3 sequence is 14 residues long. J lost 5 bases, V lost 5 bases, and 6 bases had no gene match. CDR1 and CDR2 (germline): DFQATT, SNEGSKA (reference sequence).

The table lists this clonotype with many counts. This chain links TRBV28 with TRBJ2-7; a possible D gene is TRBD2 (5 bases). Deletions cut 4 bases from V and 5 bases from J, with 24 bases between. The germline V gene encodes CDR1 MDHEN and CDR2 SYDVKM. The CDR3 length is 17 residues. In DNA form, the CDR3 reads TGTGCCAGCAGTTCCCCCGCTCCGGGGAGATCTTGGGACGAGCAGTACTTC. Amino acids: CASSSPAPGRSWDEQYF.

By sample share, this clonotype is medium-sized. This sequence joins TRBV7-8 and TRBJ2-3; 8 bases match TRBD2. Per the germline V gene, CDR1 is SGHVS and CDR2 is FQNEAQ. CDR3 size: 17 residues. V shed 1 base and J 0 bases; nucleotides not matched to a gene: 6. CDR3 residues: CASSLGGSGTSTDTQYF. The CDR3 nucleotides are TGTGCCAGCAGCTTAGGTGGTAGCGGGACTAGCACAGATACGCAGTATTTT.

This clonotype was observed at least ten times. V and J are TRBV27 and TRBJ2-7; TRBD2 aligns across 11 bases. Germline V CDR1 and CDR2: MNHEY, SMNVEV (reference sequence). The CDR3 has 16 residues. V was clipped by 6 bases and J by 5 bases; unmatched bases: 12. CDR3 residues: CASSSTSGSPRHEQYF. The CDR3 DNA reads TGTGCCAGCAGCTCTACTAGCGGGAGCCCCCGTCACGAGCAGTACTTC.